This entry is about one T cell receptor beta chain. Its specificity is unknown. Germline loops: CDR1 SGDLS, CDR2 YYNGEE. The CDR3 is 16 residues long. Unmatched junction bases numbered 6, after V lost 4 bases and J lost 2 bases. About 0.45 to 1 ug RNA was reverse transcribed with random hexamers. Multiplex immunoSEQ PCR targeted 54 Vbeta and 13 Jbeta TCR beta segments. MiXCR, applied by TCRdb to the immunoSEQ multiplex PCR reads, yields one record per CDR3 protein. The sample lists around 190,000 distinct CDR3 sequences, approximately 95% occurring once. This specimen belongs to a study of CD8 T cells in Susac syndrome. Study results and caveats: The authors acknowledged that the study's TCR sequencing and HLA analysis involved relatively few individuals.

Controls were healthy donors chosen to match patients in age and sex. While CD8+ and CD4+ T cells were isolated negatively, TEMRA cells were enriched by FACS. This sequence was found in a human donor in good health. Material: CD4+ T cells from PBMCs. The V gene is TRBV9, the J gene TRBJ1-6; 7 bases match TRBD1. The DNA for the CDR3 is TGTGCCAGCAGCTCTACAGGGGAGACCTATAATTCACCCCTCCACTTT. This gives the protein CASSSTGETYNSPLHF.